This T cell receptor (beta chain) came from a study of blood T cell repertoires in COVID-19. Whole-study context: Acute-phase and convalescent COVID-19 samples originated in the United States, Italy and Spain.

Looked up from germline, CDR1 is LGHDT and CDR2 is YNNKEL (reference sequence). V lost 4 bases and J lost 7, with 19 bases in between. There are 15 residues in the CDR3. In the study's own analysis: The authors estimated nucleated cell counts from reference gene primer amplification. Sequenced by immunoSEQ multiplex PCR; TCRdb stores in-frame clones only, minus some. That table is the source of V, J and clone size, and D and trimming were worked out from the DNA. Of around 230,000 clones listed, over 70% were seen once; the top ten hold roughly 27%. This chain links TRBV3-1 (or the pseudogene TRBV3-2) with TRBJ1-2; no reliable D call. Material: peripheral blood. This receptor was identified in a man aged 35 to 55 with acute or convalescent COVID-19. CDR3 in amino acids: CASSPPRYGVGGYTF. CDR3 coding DNA: TGTGCCAGCAGCCCGCCGAGATACGGGGTCGGTGGCTACACCTTC.